This T cell receptor beta chain emerged from a study of shared clonotypes between healthy human individuals. Study-wide results and caveats: Clonotypes shared by all four sorted-subset donors had higher generation probabilities than non-shared clonotypes.

This CDR3 has 14 residues. Trimming removed 3 bases from V and 7 bases from J; junction bases left unmatched: 5. CDR1 is SEHNR and CDR2 is FQNEAQ in the germline V gene (reference sequence). Division of CD4+ cells produced a CD45RA+ naive subset and a CD45RA-negative memory subset. Comment on this clone: Its matching antigen is unknown.

Sequencing was performed with immunoSEQ multiplex PCR; in TCRdb, only in-frame clones are kept and a portion is missing. In the table there are a few million clones, roughly 92% of which are singletons. The sample was naive CD4+ T cells from PBMCs. Noted subset: CD45RA+ positively selected. This clonotype originated in a man aged 18 to 30 in good health. Some clones in this sample may be carry-over from other donors' samples. The chain joins TRBV7-9 to TRBJ1-1; 10 nucleotides match TRBD1. The CDR3: CASSLRQGASEAFF. In DNA form, the CDR3 reads TGTGCCAGCAGCTTGAGACAGGGGGCGAGTGAAGCTTTCTTT. Full variable domain (missing parts from reference TRBV7-9 and TRBJ1-1): DTGVSQNPRHKITKRGQNVTFRCDPISEHNRLYWYRQTLGQGPEFLTYFQNEAQLEKSRLLSDRFSAERPKGSFSTLEIQRTEQGDSAMYLCASSLRQGASEAFFGQGTRLTVV.